This T cell receptor (beta chain) was captured in a study of T-cell reconstitution after alpha-beta-depleted transplantation in children. Unique molecular identifiers were used in preparing the TCRbeta library. TCRdb re-called the PCR reads with MiXCR, one entry per CDR3 protein. In the table there are about 280,000 distinct CDR3 sequences, roughly 10% of which are singletons. This clonotype was detected ten times or more. This sequence originates from a male patient aged 2-9 years who had a stem cell transplant for chronic granulomatous disease, so the T cells may come from the graft donor. Sequenced here: peripheral blood, sampled 180 days after TCRalphabeta/CD19-depleted stem cell transplant.

The CDR3 DNA sequence: TGTGCCAGCAGCCTCCCTAGGCAGGGGAGCGACGAGCAGTACTTC. Translating gives CASSLPRQGSDEQYF. This chain connects TRBV27 to TRBJ2-7; TRBD1 might be the D (6 bases). The germline V gene encodes CDR1 MNHEY and CDR2 SMNVEV (reference sequence). Trimming took 6 bases from V and 5 from J, leaving 20 bases between them. CDR3 length equals 15 residues.